This note documents a single TCR beta chain sequence. A few counts support this clonotype. Its antigen remains undetermined. Base qualities are not provided; no much larger clone lies one nucleotide away. The V end loses 4 bases and the J end loses 3 bases, and a stretch of 12 bases separates them. Including the terminal cysteine and phenylalanine, the CDR3 comprises 14 residues. CDR3 DNA only is kept here, 42 bases in frame from base 1. The germline V gene supplies CDR1 SGHNT and CDR2 YENEEA. The sample comes from a study of blood T cells in healthy people across ages (dated by TCRdb to between 2014 and 2017). Context from the whole study: In model experiments, roughly one uniquely barcoded TCR beta cDNA molecule per two T cells was captured by template switching. Two additional independent replicas of 1 million unique cDNA reads from the same blood draw were analyzed for two donors (one aged 18 to 30 and one aged 80 or older). To avoid experimental bias, donors of different ages were spread randomly across the sequencing lanes. Four age groups were formed from the donors: young (average about 16 years), middle-aged (approximately 41), aged (around 68) and long-lived (more than 75). Age-related changes in TCR beta repertoire diversity were measured in the study by deep sequencing normalized with unique cDNA molecular identifiers. Study-wide conclusions, independent of this receptor: Estimates of total diversity based on one million sequenced T cells were considered lower bounds and underestimates. Observed TCR beta diversity correlated strongly with the percentage of naive T cells measured by flow cytometry. Since profiling was done on bulk unsorted PBMCs, naive and antigen-experienced compartments could not be conclusively compared. Compared with the aged group, the long-lived group had more naive CD4+ T cells, fewer expanded clones and increased TCR diversity, a pattern suggesting age selection. Donor CMV infection status was unknown, potentially confounding age-related changes in expanded clonotypes. As age increased, observed TCR beta diversity per million T cells dropped in a roughly linear way, and a significant reduction was already evident by age 40.

The roughly 39 donors, aged about 6 to 100 years, were systemically healthy Caucasian individuals from Russia. Each donor gave 8 to 10 milliliters of peripheral blood, drawn into EDTA-treated Vacutainer tubes. Ficoll-Paque density-gradient centrifugation was used to isolate PBMCs, with at least 7 million per sample. Trizol reagent was used to extract total RNA from PBMCs, with at least 6 micrograms per sample. The percentages of naive CD45RAhigh/CD27high T cells were determined by flow cytometry on a PBMC aliquot from every donor. The library was obtained by 5' RACE. A second PCR of roughly 6 to 11 cycles was run with a J-beta primer mix and a sample-barcoded 5' primer. A template-switch 5' adaptor carrying 12 random nucleotides introduced a unique molecular identifier onto each TCR beta cDNA molecule. At least 2.5 million CDR3-containing paired-end reads were obtained from each sample. All of the RNA was converted into first-strand cDNA using the Mint cDNA synthesis kit, with a TRBC-specific oligonucleotide serving as the primer. All cDNA was treated with uracil-DNA glycosylase and then went through a first 18-cycle PCR with the universal primers M1SS and BC2_uni_R. In the source study's methods: For normalization, 1 million high-quality reads were randomly selected from each sample, with every read carrying a distinct molecular identifier. Instead of being binned into consensus sequences, reads that shared molecular identifiers were thrown out. MiTCR, with a Q25 quality threshold and the strictest error-elimination algorithm, was used for CDR3 identification, clonotype clustering and error correction. A nonparametric unseen species model with Euler transformation was used to estimate a lower bound on total TCR beta diversity. TCRdb's own reprocessing of the public reads used fastp at Q25 and MiXCR and kept productive beta chains. Duplicate CDR3 protein sequences are folded into a single record with the most common DNA and genes. TCRdb, rather than the study authors, made the V and J calls. The sample table contains 1.8 million or so distinct CDR3 sequences; only one count was recorded for roughly two fifths of them. Roughly 23% of the sample is in the top ten clones.

The chain links TRBV11-3 with TRBJ1-2; a confident D gene designation cannot be given. The receptor comes from a human donor in good health. Input material: blood. At the DNA level, the sequence is TGTGCCAGCAGCTCCCACTCCACGGACTATGGCTACACCTTC. This sequence encodes CASSSHSTDYGYTF.